This T cell receptor beta chain was identified in a study of blood T cell repertoires in COVID-19. Germline V gene sequence: CDR1 SSHAT, CDR2 FNYEAQ (reference sequence). The CDR3 totals 14 residues. V shed 5 bases and J shed 2 bases, with 9 bases lying between them. Generated by immunoSEQ multiplex PCR, the TCRdb table keeps only in-frame clones and is missing some. Here the sample spans more than 60,000 clones, roughly 85% being singletons. This TCR came from a human donor in a cohort sampled during active COVID-19. Sequenced: peripheral blood. The chain employs TRBV7-7 and TRBJ2-2; possibly TRBD2 for D (5 bases). The CDR3 nucleotides read TGTGCCAGCAGCCTCGGACTTAACACCGGGGAGCTGTTTTTT. This gives the protein CASSLGLNTGELFF. The whole variable domain, remainder taken from reference TRBV7-7 and TRBJ2-2, is GAGVSQSPRYKVTKRGQDVTLRCDPISSHATLYWYQQALGQGPEFLTYFNYEAQPDKSGLPSDRFSAERPEGSISTLTIQRTEQRDSAMYRCASSLGLNTGELFFGEGSRLTVL.